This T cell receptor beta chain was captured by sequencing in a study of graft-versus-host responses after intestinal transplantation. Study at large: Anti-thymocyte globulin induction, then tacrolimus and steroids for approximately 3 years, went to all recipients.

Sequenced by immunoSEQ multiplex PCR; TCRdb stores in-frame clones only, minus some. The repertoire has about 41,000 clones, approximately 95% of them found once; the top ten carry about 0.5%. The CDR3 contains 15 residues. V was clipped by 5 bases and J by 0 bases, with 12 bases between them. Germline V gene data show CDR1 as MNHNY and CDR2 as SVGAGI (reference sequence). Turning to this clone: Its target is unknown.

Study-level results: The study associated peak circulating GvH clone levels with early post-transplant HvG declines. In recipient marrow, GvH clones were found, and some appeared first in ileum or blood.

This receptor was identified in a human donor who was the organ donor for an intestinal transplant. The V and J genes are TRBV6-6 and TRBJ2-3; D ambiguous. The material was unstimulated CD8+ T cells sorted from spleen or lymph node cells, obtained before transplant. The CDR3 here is CASSQQGSSTDTQYF. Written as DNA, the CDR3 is TGTGCCAGCAGTCAGCAAGGCTCGAGCACAGATACGCAGTATTTT.